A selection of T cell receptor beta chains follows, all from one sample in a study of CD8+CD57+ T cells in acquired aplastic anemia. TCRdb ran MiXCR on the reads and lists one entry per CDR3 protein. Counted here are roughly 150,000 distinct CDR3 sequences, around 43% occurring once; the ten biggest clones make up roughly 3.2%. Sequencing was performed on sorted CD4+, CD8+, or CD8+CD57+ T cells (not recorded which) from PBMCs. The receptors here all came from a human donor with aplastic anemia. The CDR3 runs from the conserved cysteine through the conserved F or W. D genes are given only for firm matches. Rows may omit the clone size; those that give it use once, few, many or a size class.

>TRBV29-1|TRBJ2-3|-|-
CSVGQIVPSTDTQYF
TGCAGCGTTGGACAGATCGTACCAAGCACAGATACGCAGTATTTT
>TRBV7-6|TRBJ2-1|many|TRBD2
CASSSRTSAYGEQFF
TGTGCCAGCAGCTCCAGGACTAGCGCCTACGGTGAGCAGTTCTTC
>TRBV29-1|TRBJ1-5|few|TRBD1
CSVGTGENSNQPQHF
TGCAGCGTTGGGACAGGGGAGAATAGCAATCAGCCCCAGCATTTT
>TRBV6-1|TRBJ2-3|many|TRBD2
CASSAAASGGTDTQYF
TGTGCCAGCAGTGCTGCGGCTAGCGGGGGCACAGATACGCAGTATTTT
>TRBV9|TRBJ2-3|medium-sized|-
CASSVGGDTQYF
TGTGCCAGCAGCGTCGGAGGAGATACGCAGTATTTT
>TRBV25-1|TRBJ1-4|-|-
CASSAGLRDEKLFF
TGTGCCAGCAGTGCAGGATTACGGGATGAAAAACTGTTTTTT
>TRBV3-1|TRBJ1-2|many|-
CASSQAVSNYGYTF
TGTGCCAGCAGCCAAGCGGTCAGTAACTATGGCTACACCTTC
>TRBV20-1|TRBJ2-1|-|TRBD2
CSATPSQRGMYMVGNEQFF
TGCAGTGCTACCCCCTCACAGCGGGGGATGTATATGGTTGGCAATGAGCAGTTCTTC
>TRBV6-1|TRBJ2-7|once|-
CASVGVMGIPYEQYF
TGTGCCAGCGTCGGGGTGATGGGAATACCCTACGAGCAGTACTTC
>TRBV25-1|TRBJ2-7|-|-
CASSLVPSDFSYEQYF
TGTGCCAGCAGCTTAGTTCCTAGCGATTTCTCCTACGAGCAGTACTTC
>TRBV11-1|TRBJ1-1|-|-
CASSLAYFGEGTEAFF
TGTGCCAGCAGCTTAGCGTATTTTGGGGAGGGCACTGAAGCTTTCTTT
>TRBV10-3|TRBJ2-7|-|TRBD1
CAISRQGGAYEQYF
TGTGCCATCAGCCGACAGGGGGGGGCCTACGAGCAGTACTTC
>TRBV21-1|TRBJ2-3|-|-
CASKPGTSGGAGTDTQYF
TGTGCCAGCAAGCCAGGGACTAGCGGGGGGGCCGGCACAGATACGCAGTATTTT
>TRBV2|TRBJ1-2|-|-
CASSEKGFNYGYTF
TGTGCCAGCAGTGAAAAGGGGTTTAACTATGGCTACACCTTC
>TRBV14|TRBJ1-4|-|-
CASSQEGTSEKLFF
TGTGCCAGCAGCCAAGAAGGCACCTCCGAAAAACTGTTTTTT
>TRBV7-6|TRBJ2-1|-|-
CASSLRPSASSYNEQFF
TGTGCTAGCAGCTTAAGGCCTAGCGCGAGCTCCTACAATGAGCAGTTCTTC
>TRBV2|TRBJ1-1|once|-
CASSSAVADIAEAFF
TGTGCCAGCAGCTCTGCTGTGGCTGACATCGCTGAAGCTTTCTTT
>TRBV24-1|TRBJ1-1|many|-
CATSDSGKNTEAFF
TGTGCCACCAGTGATTCTGGGAAGAACACTGAAGCTTTCTTT
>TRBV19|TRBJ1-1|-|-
CASTNPTRGNTEAFF
TGTGCCAGTACCAACCCGACCCGGGGAAACACTGAAGCTTTCTTT
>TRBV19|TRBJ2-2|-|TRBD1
CASSIPKTGPWELFF
TGTGCCAGTAGTATCCCCAAGACAGGGCCGTGGGAGCTGTTTTTT
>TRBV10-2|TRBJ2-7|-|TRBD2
CASSMLAGGLSYEQYF
TGCGCCAGCAGTATGCTAGCGGGGGGGCTCTCCTACGAGCAGTACTTC
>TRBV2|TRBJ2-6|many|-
CASSEGGSAGANVLTF
TGTGCCAGCAGTGAGGGCGGTAGCGCTGGGGCCAACGTCCTGACTTTC
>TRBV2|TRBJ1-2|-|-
CASSERGESGPYGYTF
TGTGCCAGCAGTGAGCGGGGAGAATCAGGGCCCTATGGCTACACCTTC
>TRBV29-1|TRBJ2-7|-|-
CSVVIGDSYEQYF
TGCAGCGTTGTAATCGGGGACTCCTACGAGCAGTACTTC
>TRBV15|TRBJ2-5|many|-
CATSRDLGQETQYF
TGTGCCACCAGCAGAGATCTAGGTCAGGAGACCCAGTACTTC
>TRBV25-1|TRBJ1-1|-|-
CASAPAGLKGNTEAFF
TGTGCCAGCGCCCCTGCAGGGTTGAAGGGAAACACTGAAGCTTTCTTT
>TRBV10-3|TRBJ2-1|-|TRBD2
CASSYGTRTNEQFF
TGTGCCAGCAGTTACGGGACTAGGACGAATGAGCAGTTCTTC
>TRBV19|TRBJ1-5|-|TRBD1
CASSSNRGQWGNQPQHF
TGTGCCAGTAGTTCCAACAGGGGGCAGTGGGGCAATCAGCCCCAGCATTTT
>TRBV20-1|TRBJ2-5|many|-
CSARDRQGEETQYF
TGCAGTGCTAGAGATCGGCAGGGCGAGGAGACCCAGTACTTC
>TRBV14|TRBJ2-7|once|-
CASSLQASYEQYF
TGTGCCAGCAGTTTACAGGCATCCTACGAGCAGTACTTC
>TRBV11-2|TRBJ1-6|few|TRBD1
CASSLSGQGSNSPLHF
TGTGCCAGCAGCCTATCTGGACAGGGAAGTAATTCACCCCTCCACTTT
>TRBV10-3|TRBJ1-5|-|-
CAISDPTVPGNQPQHF
TGTGCCATCAGTGACCCGACAGTGCCTGGCAATCAGCCCCAGCATTTT
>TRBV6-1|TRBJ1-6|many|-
CASRIQPLDSPLHF
TGTGCCAGCAGAATACAGCCTTTGGATTCACCCCTCCACTTT
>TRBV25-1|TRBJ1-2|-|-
CASSCPGAGYGYTF
TGTGCCAGCAGCTGCCCTGGGGCCGGCTATGGCTACACCTTC
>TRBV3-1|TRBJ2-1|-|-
CASSQDVRDNEQFF
TGTGCCAGCAGCCAAGATGTTAGGGACAATGAGCAGTTCTTC
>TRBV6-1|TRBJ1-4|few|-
CASSEGGAATNEKLFF
TGTGCCAGCAGTGAAGGAGGGGCTGCAACTAATGAAAAACTGTTTTTT
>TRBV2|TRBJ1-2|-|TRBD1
CASRLDRGDGYTF
TGTGCCAGCAGACTCGACAGGGGGGACGGCTACACCTTC
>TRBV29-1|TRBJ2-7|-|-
CSVEMNYEQYF
TGCAGCGTTGAAATGAACTACGAGCAGTACTTC
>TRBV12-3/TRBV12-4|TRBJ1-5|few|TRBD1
CASSKTGGSSQPQHF
TGTGCCAGCAGCAAAACAGGGGGCTCCAGTCAGCCCCAGCATTTT
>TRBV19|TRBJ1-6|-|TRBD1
CASSFGTGGSSPLHF
TGTGCCAGTAGCTTTGGGACAGGGGGTAGCTCACCCCTCCACTTT